This TCR beta chain was identified during a study of post-analysis software for immune sequencing data. On the study more broadly: Included courses were relapsing-remitting and secondary progressive multiple sclerosis; progressive-relapsing multiple sclerosis was also included.

The authors incorporated unique molecular identifiers into the TCR beta cDNA libraries. About 500,000 cDNA molecules were obtained per 1 to 10 million input T cells. In TCRdb, the PCR reads were re-called with MiXCR into one record per CDR3 protein. Altogether 350,000 to 500,000 distinct CDR3 sequences are present, about 40% being singletons, with the ten largest covering about 8%. Findings of the study overall: Compared against controls, patients with multiple sclerosis displayed significantly lower normalized Chao1 diversity. The study found TRBV5-6, TRBV5-1 and TRBV20-1 among a few TRBV segments more frequent in patients than controls. Same-batch preparations were strongly co-clustered by F measure.

This clonotype was seen a single time. Antigen unknown. The germline V gene has CDR1 MNHNY and CDR2 SVGAGI (reference sequence). The CDR3 sequence is 12 residues long. Trimming cost V 8 bases and J 4 bases, with 9 bases left between them. The genes are TRBV6-6 and TRBJ1-5; D call uncertain. Sample: blood. This receptor was obtained from a girl aged 2-10 years with multiple sclerosis. The CDR3 sequence is CASAGTNQPQHF. DNA of the CDR3: TGTGCCAGCGCGGGTACTAATCAGCCCCAGCATTTT.